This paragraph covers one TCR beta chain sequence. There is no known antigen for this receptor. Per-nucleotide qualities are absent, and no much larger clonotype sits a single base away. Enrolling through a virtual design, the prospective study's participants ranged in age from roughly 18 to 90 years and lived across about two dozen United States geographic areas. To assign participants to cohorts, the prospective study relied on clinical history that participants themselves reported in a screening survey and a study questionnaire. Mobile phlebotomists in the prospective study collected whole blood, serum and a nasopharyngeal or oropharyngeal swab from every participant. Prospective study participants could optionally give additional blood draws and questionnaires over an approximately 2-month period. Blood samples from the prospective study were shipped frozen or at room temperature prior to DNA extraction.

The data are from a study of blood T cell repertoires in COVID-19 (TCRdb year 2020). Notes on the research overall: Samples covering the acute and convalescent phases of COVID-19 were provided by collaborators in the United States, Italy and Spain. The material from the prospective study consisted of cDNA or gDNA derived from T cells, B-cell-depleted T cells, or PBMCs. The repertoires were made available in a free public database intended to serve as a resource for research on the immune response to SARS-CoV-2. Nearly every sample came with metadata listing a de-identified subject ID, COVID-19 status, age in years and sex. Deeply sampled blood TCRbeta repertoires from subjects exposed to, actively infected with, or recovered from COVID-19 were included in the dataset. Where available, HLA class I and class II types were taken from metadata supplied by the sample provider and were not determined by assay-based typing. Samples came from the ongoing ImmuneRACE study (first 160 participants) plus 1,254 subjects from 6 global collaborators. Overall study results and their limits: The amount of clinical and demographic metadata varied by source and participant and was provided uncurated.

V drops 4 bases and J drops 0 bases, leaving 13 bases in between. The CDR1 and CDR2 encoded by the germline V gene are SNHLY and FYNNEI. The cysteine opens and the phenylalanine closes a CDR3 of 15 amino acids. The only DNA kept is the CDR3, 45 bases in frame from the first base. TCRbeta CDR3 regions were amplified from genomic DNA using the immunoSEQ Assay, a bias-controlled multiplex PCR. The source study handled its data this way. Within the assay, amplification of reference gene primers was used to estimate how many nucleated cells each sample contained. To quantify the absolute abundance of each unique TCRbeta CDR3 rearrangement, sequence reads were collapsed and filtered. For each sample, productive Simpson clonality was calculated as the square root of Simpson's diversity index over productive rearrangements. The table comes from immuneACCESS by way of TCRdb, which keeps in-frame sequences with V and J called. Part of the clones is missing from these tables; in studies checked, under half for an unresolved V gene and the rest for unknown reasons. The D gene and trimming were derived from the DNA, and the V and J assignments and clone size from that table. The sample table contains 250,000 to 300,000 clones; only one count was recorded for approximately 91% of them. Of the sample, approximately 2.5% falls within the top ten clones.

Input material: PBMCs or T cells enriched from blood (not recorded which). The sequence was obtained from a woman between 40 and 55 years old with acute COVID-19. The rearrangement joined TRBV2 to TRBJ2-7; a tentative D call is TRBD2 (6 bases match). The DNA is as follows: TGTGCCAGCAGTGCGTCGGCGGGGAACTCCTACGAGCAGTACTTC. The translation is CASSASAGNSYEQYF.